The clone carrying this T cell receptor (beta chain) has a handful of counts. The sample originates from a study of blood T cell repertoires in COVID-19. About the research overall: Acute-phase and convalescent COVID-19 samples originated in the United States, Italy and Spain.

The data were produced by immunoSEQ multiplex PCR, yet TCRdb's version contains in-frame clones alone and is incomplete. The table includes about 280,000 clones, around 86% detected once. CDR3 length: 21 amino acids. The genes are TRBV21-1 and TRBJ1-2; the table assigns TRBD1, which was not confirmed against the DNA. TRBV21-1 is noted as a pseudogene. The receptor comes from a man between 35 and 55 years old with active or convalescent COVID-19. The sample was peripheral blood. CDR3 in amino acids: CASSKNSSRPVGQLNNYGYTF. The CDR3 region has the DNA TGTGCCAGCAGCAAAAATTCTTCCCGGCCAGTCGGACAGCTCAATAACTATGGCTACACCTTC.